The entry below gives a single T cell receptor beta chain sequence along with its context. Its target is unknown. These data are taken from a study of regulatory T cells in long-lasting Graves disease. CDR3 size: 14 residues. Trimming removed 5 bases at V and 3 bases at J, with 14 bases between. The time point here: newly diagnosed GD, antithyroid drugs for less than 3 months. From RNA extracted from PBMCs, the TCR library was made. Library construction for TCR beta used iRepertoire HTBI primers and Arm-PCR of CDR3 regions. Each CDR3 protein is one row after TCRdb ran MiXCR on the multiplex PCR reads. The sample lists more than 400,000 distinct CDR3 sequences; 16% were seen once. Findings and limits, study-wide: Newly diagnosed disease favored TRBV20-1 and TRBJ2-1 over persistent disease.

These data were also reused for a study on T cells in Graves' hyperthyroidism and ophthalmopathy. This second study notes: Among clonotypes expanded in thyroid above 0.001, most were also found in blood.

The chain couples TRBV12-3 or TRBV12-4 to TRBJ2-7, with TRBD1 as a possible D gene (6 bases). The source is a woman in her thirties with Graves disease. Sequenced here: peripheral blood mononuclear cells (PBMCs), sampled at new diagnosis, from a patient treated with antithyroid drugs. The CDR3 DNA is TGTGCCAGCAGTATAGGGACACTTATCTACGAGCAGTACTTC. Its translation: CASSIGTLIYEQYF.